Below are 32 T cell receptor beta chains sequenced from a single sample in a study of post-analysis software for immune sequencing data. Notes on the study in general: Patients showed TRBV5-6, TRBV5-1 and TRBV20-1 among a few TRBV segments more frequent than in controls.

Their antigens are not known. cDNA libraries of TCR beta carried unique molecular identifiers. TCRdb re-called the PCR reads through MiXCR, storing one row per CDR3 protein. The sample lists about 540,000 distinct CDR3 sequences; around 31% were seen once. The specimen sequenced was blood. The receptors were gathered from a girl aged 2-17 years with multiple sclerosis.

This clonotype has more than one count but fewer than ten. This chain joins TRBV3-1 and TRBJ2-1; possibly TRBD1 or TRBD2 for D (6 bases each). From germline, CDR1 is LGHDT and CDR2 YNNKEL (reference sequence). The CDR3 has 14 amino acids. The V end was cut by 4 bases, the J end by 7 bases, with 14 bases between. The CDR3 nucleotides are TGTGCCAGCAGCCGGGGGGCAGGGTATAATGAGCAGTTCTTC. Translating gives CASSRGAGYNEQFF.

This clonotype was detected only a few times. The chain recombines TRBV4-2 with TRBJ2-1; 7 bases fit TRBD2. The germline CDR1 and CDR2 sequences are LGHNA and YNFKEQ. V shed 4 bases and J 2 bases; nucleotides not matched to a gene: 5. The CDR3 loop spans 15 amino acids. Written as DNA, the CDR3 is TGTGCCAGCAGCCTGACCAGCGGGGCCTACAATGAGCAGTTCTTC. Amino acid sequence: CASSLTSGAYNEQFF.

The V call is TRBV3-1, the J call TRBJ1-2; TRBD1 matches at 8 bases. CDR1 and CDR2 from the germline V gene are LGHDT and YNNKEL (reference sequence). With V trimmed by 3 bases and J by 6 bases, 9 bases remained unmatched. This CDR3 comprises 15 residues. CDR3 in DNA: TGTGCCAGCAGCCACACGGACAGGGTGGTAGATGGCTACACCTTC. Residues: CASSHTDRVVDGYTF.

The chain joins TRBV5-1 to TRBJ2-5; TRBD2 aligns across 7 bases. The germline V gene has CDR1 SGHRS and CDR2 YFSETQ. The CDR3 runs 17 residues. J was trimmed by 2 bases and V by 2 bases; bases with no gene match: 12. CDR3 sequence: CASSLNGGIQIQETQYF. The CDR3 nucleotides read TGCGCCAGCAGCTTAAACGGGGGGATACAAATTCAAGAGACCCAGTACTTC.

Comment on this clonotype: At one boundary the junction diverges from the germline segment, which might be a read error. The V and J genes are TRBV7-3 and TRBJ1-1; D is unclear. The CDR3 has 13 residues. CDR1 SGHTA and CDR2 FQGTGA come from the germline V gene. CDR3 coding DNA: TGTGCCAGCAGCTTAATGGCATACACTGAAACTTTCTTT. Translated: CASSLMAYTETFF.

This sequence joins TRBV7-3 and TRBJ2-3; D might be TRBD1 or TRBD2, each matching 7 bases. V was clipped by 0 bases and J by 5 bases, with 15 bases between them. The germline gives CDR1 SGHTA, CDR2 FQGTGA. The CDR3 sequence is 16 residues long. CDR3 DNA sequence: TGTGCCAGCAGCTTAACGGGGCAGGGGGGGAGAGATACGCAGTATTTT. The encoded protein is CASSLTGQGGRDTQYF.

V gene TRBV7-9 combines with J gene TRBJ2-7; the D call may be TRBD1 or TRBD2 (6 bases each). The CDR3 is 14 residues long. Trimming shortened V by 3 bases and J by 4 bases, and 13 bases separated the two germline ends. Per the germline V gene, CDR1 is SEHNR and CDR2 is FQNEAQ (reference sequence). CDR3 sequence (DNA): TGTGCCAGCAGCTTTACAGGGCGGGAATACGAGCAGTACTTC. Its translation is CASSFTGREYEQYF.

There are a few counts of this clonotype. This chain joins TRBV5-1 and TRBJ2-7; 9 nucleotides line up with TRBD2. The ends lost 5 bases at V and 4 bases at J; junction bases unmatched: 1. From germline, CDR1 is SGHRS and CDR2 YFSETQ. This CDR3 region has 12 residues. The CDR3 region has the DNA TGCGCCAGCAGGACTAGCGGTTACGAGCAGTACTTC. Amino acids: CASRTSGYEQYF.

This clonotype appeared once. The genes are TRBV18 and TRBJ1-4; D not resolved. The CDR3 contains 15 residues. Germline V gene data show CDR1 as KGHSH and CDR2 as LQKENI. The V end lost 2 bases, the J end lost 5 bases, and 12 bases lay between the germline ends. CDR3: CASSPGSDGNEKLFF. CDR3 nucleotides: TGTGCCAGCTCACCAGGGTCGGACGGGAATGAAAAACTGTTTTTT.

This clonotype was seen a handful of times. The chain employs TRBV11-2 and TRBJ2-1, with a tentative D call TRBD2 (6 bases). Germline CDR1 reads SGHAT; CDR2 reads FQNNGV. The length of the CDR3 is 18 residues. V gave up 5 bases and J gave up 4 bases, with 24 bases separating them. The CDR3, as DNA: TGTGCCAGCAGCCCGGGACTGAGCCAGGACTCGTTTTACAATGAGCAGTTCTTC. As protein: CASSPGLSQDSFYNEQFF.

This clonotype came up a few times. V is TRBV5-1 and J is TRBJ1-1; 9 bases line up with TRBD1. The CDR3 runs to 16 residues. J was trimmed by 0 bases and V by 2 bases; bases with no gene match: 5. Germline V gene lookup returns CDR1 SGHRS and CDR2 YFSETQ. CDR3 bases: TGCGCCAGCAGCTTTACAGGGGGCAGCTTGAACACTGAAGCTTTCTTT. Protein product: CASSFTGGSLNTEAFF.

The rearrangement joins TRBV3-1 to TRBJ2-7; 10 nucleotides line up with TRBD2. Germline V gene sequence: CDR1 LGHDT, CDR2 YNNKEL (reference sequence). The CDR3 is made up of 16 amino acids. The trim removed 3 bases at V and 2 bases at J, leaving 7 bases unmatched. The CDR3 protein is CASSHGLAASTYEQYF. DNA for the CDR3: TGTGCCAGCAGCCACGGACTAGCGGCAAGCACCTACGAGCAGTACTTC.

The chain employs TRBV20-1 and TRBJ2-1; D perhaps matches TRBD2 (5 bases). The ends were cut back, 6 bases at V and 4 bases at J, with 13 bases in the middle. Germline lookup yields CDR1 DFQATT and CDR2 SNEGSKA (reference sequence). The CDR3 runs 13 residues. In DNA form, the CDR3 reads TGCAGTGCCCGGCGGGCCGTATACAATGAGCAGTTCTTC. Amino acid sequence: CSARRAVYNEQFF.

This clonotype was observed a few times. This sequence joins TRBV20-1 and TRBJ2-5, with a weak D call TRBD2 (6 bases). Trimming stripped 5 bases from V and 0 bases from J, with 10 bases between. Germline V lookup: CDR1 DFQATT, CDR2 SNEGSKA (reference sequence). The CDR3 is 13 amino acids. The CDR3 sequence: CSASGGNQETQYF. As DNA, the CDR3 is TGCAGTGCTTCCGGGGGAAACCAAGAGACCCAGTACTTC.

The gene calls are TRBV5-1 and TRBJ2-7; 8 nucleotides agree with TRBD1. The CDR3 extends over 12 amino acids. The trim removed 5 bases at V and 7 bases at J, leaving 5 bases unmatched. In germline, CDR1 is SGHRS, CDR2 YFSETQ. CDR3 bases: TGCGCCAGCAGACAAGACAGGGGAGAGCAGTACTTC. Translation: CASRQDRGEQYF.

This clonotype was counted at least ten times. In DNA, the CDR3 is TGTGCCAGCAGTTTATCAGGGAATGGCTACACCTTC. Its translation is CASSLSGNGYTF. The chain uses TRBV12-3 or TRBV12-4 and TRBJ1-2; a possible D gene is TRBD1 (5 bases). V lost 2 bases and J 6 bases, leaving 7 bases between the germline ends. This CDR3 comprises 12 residues.

The sample holds a few counts of this clonotype. The V call is TRBV7-3, the J call TRBJ2-5, with 9 bases lining up with TRBD1. V lost 4 bases to trimming and J lost 4 bases; unmatched junction nucleotides: 4. CDR3 size: 14 residues. CDR1 and CDR2 (germline): SGHTA, FQGTGA. CDR3 amino acids: CASSWDRAGETQYF. The CDR3 nucleotides read TGTGCCAGCAGCTGGGACAGGGCGGGAGAGACCCAGTACTTC.

This clonotype has only a few counts. The chain joins TRBV4-1 to TRBJ2-5; 13 nucleotides match TRBD2. The CDR3 loop spans 19 amino acids. Germline trimming cut 4 bases from V and 1 base from J; bases unmatched to any gene: 12. Per the germline V gene, CDR1 is MGHRA and CDR2 is YSYEKL. The CDR3 nucleotides read TGCGCCAGCAGCCTCGCCCGACTAGCGGGGGGCCTTGTCCAAGAGACCCAGTACTTC. This translates into CASSLARLAGGLVQETQYF.

This clonotype was observed a handful of times. The chain couples TRBV18 to TRBJ2-7; 9 bases match TRBD2. Trimming took 4 bases from V and 3 from J; bases not matched to a gene: 4. The CDR3 length is 14 residues. CDR1 and CDR2 (germline): KGHSH, LQKENI. The CDR3 bases are TGTGCCAGCTCACGGAGCGGGGGGTACTACGAGCAGTACTTC. This codes for CASSRSGGYYEQYF.

This rearrangement joins TRBV6-5 to TRBJ2-3; the D gene is possibly TRBD2 (5 bases). CDR1 MNHEY and CDR2 SVGAGI come from the germline V gene. This CDR3 comprises 13 residues. V shed 0 bases and J shed 5 bases, with 6 bases lying between them. As DNA, the CDR3 is TGTGCCAGCAGTTACTCGGCGGGAGATACGCAGTATTTT. Its protein product is CASSYSAGDTQYF.

This clonotype was observed a few times. This chain uses TRBV15 with TRBJ2-3; no clear D. The CDR3 has 17 residues. Germline CDR1 is LNHNV and CDR2 is YYDKDF (reference sequence). Trimming cost V 1 base and J 2 bases, with 16 bases left between them. Here the CDR3 DNA reads TGTGCCACCAGCAGAGTTCCCCGGGCATCGATCACAGATACGCAGTATTTT. This encodes CATSRVPRASITDTQYF.

This rearrangement joins TRBV7-2 to TRBJ2-3; TRBD1 is a possible D gene (6 bases). The CDR3 runs to 15 residues. The germline V and J ends were trimmed by 3 bases and 2 bases, with 12 bases remaining between them. Germline V lookup: CDR1 SGHTA, CDR2 FQGNSA. Here the CDR3 DNA reads TGTGCCAGCAGCTTTCAACAGGGCCCCACAGATACGCAGTATTTT. This translates into CASSFQQGPTDTQYF.

This clonotype was picked up a small number of times. The rearrangement uses TRBV3-1 and TRBJ1-2; 7 bases line up with TRBD1. V was clipped by 2 bases and J by 8 bases; unmatched bases: 8. CDR3 size: 14 residues. The V gene's germline CDR1 is LGHDT and CDR2 YNNKEL (reference sequence). The CDR3 protein is CASSQTGDRRGYTF. Written as DNA, the CDR3 is TGTGCCAGCAGCCAAACAGGGGACAGAAGGGGCTACACCTTC.

This clonotype appeared a few times. The rearrangement links TRBV2 to TRBJ1-2; no clear D. The V gene's germline CDR1 is SNHLY and CDR2 FYNNEI. V was trimmed by 6 bases and J by 7 bases, leaving 18 bases between them. The CDR3 covers 14 residues. For the CDR3, the DNA is TGTGCCAGCAGAATTCCGGACGGGAGGTCTGGCTACACCTTC. This sequence encodes CASRIPDGRSGYTF.

This clonotype has at least ten counts. This rearrangement joins TRBV7-2 to TRBJ2-1; 9 bases fit TRBD2. Germline-derived CDR1 and CDR2 are SGHTA and FQGNSA. V lost 4 bases to trimming and J lost 0 bases; unmatched junction nucleotides: 10. The CDR3 runs to 18 residues. The CDR3 loop is CASSWKGLASASYNEQFF. The CDR3 DNA is TGTGCCAGCAGCTGGAAGGGACTAGCCAGCGCCTCCTACAATGAGCAGTTCTTC. The full variable domain, with the rest looked up from reference TRBV7-2 and TRBJ2-1, is GAGVSQSPSNKVTEKGKDVELRCDPISGHTALYWYRQSLGQGLEFLIYFQGNSAPDKSGLPSDRFSAERTGGSVSTLTIQRTQQEDSAVYLCASSWKGLASASYNEQFFGPGTRLTVL.

This clonotype was detected many times. The chain recombines TRBV4-1 with TRBJ2-5; no clear D. Trimming took 0 bases from V and 2 from J, leaving 13 bases between them. Germline assignment: CDR1 MGHRA and CDR2 YSYEKL. CDR3 length: 16 amino acids. The CDR3 sequence is CASSQDWAGPQETQYF. The DNA for the CDR3 is TGCGCCAGCAGCCAAGATTGGGCAGGTCCACAAGAGACCCAGTACTTC.

This clonotype has more than one count but fewer than ten. J is TRBJ2-7 and V is TRBV18; 7 bases align to TRBD1. Trimming at V came to 2 bases and at J to 0 bases, leaving 4 bases not matched to a gene. Germline V gives CDR1 KGHSH, CDR2 LQKENI. This CDR3 has 15 amino acids. Here the CDR3 reads CASSPRQGHSYEQYF. CDR3 nucleotides: TGTGCCAGCTCACCAAGACAGGGCCACTCCTACGAGCAGTACTTC.

The rearrangement uses TRBV7-9 and TRBJ1-4; the D gene is possibly TRBD1 (6 bases). Germline V gives CDR1 SEHNR, CDR2 FQNEAQ (reference sequence). The ends were cut back, 0 bases at V and 7 bases at J, with 6 bases in the middle. The CDR3 has 13 residues. CDR3 bases: TGTGCCAGCAGCTTAGCAGGGGGTGAAAAACTGTTTTTT. This encodes CASSLAGGEKLFF.

Comments on this clonotype: A junction boundary mismatches the germline segment, possibly from a read error. This chain links TRBV5-1 with TRBJ2-6; D ambiguous. Germline values: CDR1 SGHRS, CDR2 YFSETQ. The CDR3 consists of 16 residues. The CDR3 DNA reads as TGCGTCAGCACCGGTACAGAGATCTCTGGGGCCAACGTCCTGACTTTC. Translation gives CVSTGTEISGANVLTF. Variable domain in full (rest from reference TRBV5-1 and TRBJ2-6): KAGVTQTPRYLIKTRGQQVTLSCSPISGHRSVSWYQQTPGQGLQFLFEYFSETQRNKGNFPGRFSGRQFSNSRSEMNVSTLELGDSALYLCVSTGTEISGANVLTFGAGSRLTVL.

This chain links TRBV12-3 or TRBV12-4 with TRBJ1-6; possible D gene TRBD1, 5 bases. The V and J ends lost 4 bases and 9 bases respectively, with 16 bases between them. The CDR3 is 15 residues long. The CDR3 region has the DNA TGTGCCAGCAGTTGGGACCAGGGTGGGGTTTCACCCCTCCACTTT. This encodes CASSWDQGGVSPLHF.

This clonotype has more than one count but fewer than ten. V is TRBV5-5 and J is TRBJ2-1, with 7 bases matching TRBD1. The germline V gene has CDR1 SGHKS and CDR2 YYEKEE (reference sequence). Trimming took 4 bases from V and 5 from J; bases not matched to a gene: 9. There are 15 residues in the CDR3. CDR3 sequence reads: CASSKGTADNNEQFF. In DNA, the CDR3 is TGTGCCAGCAGCAAGGGGACAGCAGATAACAATGAGCAGTTCTTC.

This chain links TRBV7-3 with TRBJ2-2, with TRBD1 matching over 9 bases. V lost 5 bases and J lost 4; bases outside the gene matches: 5. The CDR3 is 15 amino acids. Germline lookup yields CDR1 SGHTA and CDR2 FQGTGA. CDR3 sequence: CASSPQGAGTGELFF. Written as DNA, the CDR3 is TGTGCCAGCAGCCCACAGGGGGCTGGCACCGGGGAGCTGTTTTTT.